This TCR beta chain was identified during a study of PD-1 blockade in classical Hodgkin lymphoma. The CDR3 runs 15 residues. Trimming shortened V by 5 bases and J by 0 bases, and 14 bases separated the two germline ends. Germline V gene data show CDR1 as LNHNV and CDR2 as YYDKDF (reference sequence). The data were produced by immunoSEQ multiplex PCR, yet TCRdb's version contains in-frame clones alone and is incomplete. Altogether some 63,000 clones are present, more than 90% being singletons, with the ten largest covering 9.7%. Each patient's relapse followed autologous stem cell transplantation, and brentuximab vedotin exposure varied.

The source is a human donor with classical Hodgkin lymphoma. This chain joins TRBV15 and TRBJ2-7; D uncertain. The source material was peripheral blood mononuclear cells (PBMCs), sampled at baseline. Written as DNA, the CDR3 is TGTGCCACCAGCGTCGCCCCGGAGAACTCCTACGAGCAGTACTTC. Translated: CATSVAPENSYEQYF.